The next 21 T cell receptor beta chains were all read from a single sample in a study of blood T cell dynamics during melanoma immunotherapy. The time point: week 3, after first cycle of checkpoint inhibitor. Assay: immunoSEQ multiplex PCR; the TCRdb copy retains only in-frame clones and omits some. There are 13,000 to 15,000 clones in the sample; 70% to 90% occur only once, and approximately 5.1% lies in the top ten. Source: blood, taken from a patient treated with checkpoint blockade. Receptor source: a human donor with melanoma.

This clone appeared once. The chain employs TRBV5-1 and TRBJ2-7; D call uncertain. V lost 2 bases to trimming and J lost 3 bases, with 12 bases between them. Germline CDR1 SGHRS, CDR2 YFSETQ. The CDR3 loop spans 14 amino acids. The CDR3 is CASSLGQFDYEQYF. CDR3 DNA: TGCGCCAGCAGCTTAGGCCAGTTCGACTACGAGCAGTACTTC.

The chain recombines TRBV7-3 with TRBJ2-3; TRBD1 is a possible D gene (6 bases). The CDR3 runs to 13 residues. Germline CDR1 SGHTA, CDR2 FQGTGA. V lost 6 bases and J lost 1, with 8 bases in between. CDR3 amino acids: CASSRQGTDTQYF. The CDR3 DNA reads TGTGCCAGCAGTCGACAGGGCACAGATACGCAGTATTTT.

J is TRBJ2-5 and V is TRBV12-5; D tentatively fits TRBD1 or TRBD2 (5 bases each). The germline V and J ends were trimmed by 1 base and 4 bases, with 13 bases remaining between them. The CDR3 is 15 amino acids. Germline-derived CDR1 and CDR2 are LGHNT and FRNRAP. The CDR3 sequence: CASGLGNSGRETQYF. CDR3 in DNA: TGTGCTAGTGGTTTGGGGAACTCAGGGAGAGAGACCCAGTACTTC.

The V call is TRBV4-3, the J call TRBJ1-4; D is unclear. CDR1 and CDR2 from the germline V gene are LGHNA and YSLEER. V was trimmed by 0 bases and J by 4 bases, leaving 9 bases between them. This CDR3 is built from 15 residues. This CDR3 reads CASSQEYSYNEKLFF. As DNA, the CDR3 is TGCGCCAGCAGCCAAGAGTACAGTTATAATGAAAAACTGTTTTTT.

This clone was detected a few times. The V call is TRBV23-1, the J call TRBJ1-2; D unresolved. TRBV23-1 is an ORF; its function is uncertain. The CDR3 totals 14 residues. The V end was cut by 1 base, the J end by 2 bases, with 8 bases between. The DNA for the CDR3 is TGCGCCAGCAGTCAATTGAAAACCAACTATGGCTACACCTTC. This sequence encodes CASSQLKTNYGYTF.

V usage is TRBV11-3 and J usage is TRBJ2-2; no firm D call. With 5 bases removed from V and 7 bases from J, the gap between germline ends came to 11 bases. The CDR3 length is 13 residues. CDR1 and CDR2 from the germline V gene are SGHNT and YENEEA. The DNA for the CDR3 is TGTGCCAGCAGCCCGCAGAGTGACGGGGAGCTGTTTTTT. Its translation: CASSPQSDGELFF.

This sequence joins TRBV19 and TRBJ2-7; possibly TRBD1 or TRBD2 for D (5 bases each). CDR1 is LNHDA, CDR2 SQIVND, per germline (reference sequence). Trimming removed 9 bases from V and 3 bases from J, with 18 bases in between. The CDR3 sequence is 14 residues long. CDR3 coding DNA: TGTGCCAGGGGTCCAGAGTCGAGGGGCTACGAGCAGTACTTC. Its translation is CARGPESRGYEQYF.

V gene TRBV2 combines with J gene TRBJ2-7; maybe TRBD1 (5 bases). This CDR3 contains 13 residues. The germline V gene has CDR1 SNHLY and CDR2 FYNNEI. V lost 3 bases to trimming and J lost 10 bases, with 16 bases between them. The CDR3 loop is CASSEGSGPRQYF. The CDR3 region has the DNA TGTGCCAGCAGTGAGGGGTCAGGGCCTCGTCAGTACTTC.

The J gene is TRBJ1-3, the V gene TRBV4-2; D uncertain. This CDR3 contains 15 residues. Germline V gives CDR1 LGHNA, CDR2 YNFKEQ. V lost 0 bases and J 4 bases, leaving 10 bases between the germline ends. CDR3 region: CASSQDLHFGNTIYF. The CDR3 bases are TGTGCCAGCAGCCAAGACCTTCACTTCGGAAACACCATATATTTT.

The CDR3 region has the DNA TGTGCCAGCAGCGTGGGACTAGCGGGAGGTCCCAGGGCGGCCTACAATGAGCAGTTCTTC. Translation: CASSVGLAGGPRAAYNEQFF. This sequence joins TRBV9 and TRBJ2-1, with TRBD2 matching over 15 bases. The CDR3 is made up of 20 amino acids. CDR1 and CDR2 from the germline V gene are SGDLS and YYNGEE. With 2 bases clipped from V and 2 bases from J, the junction kept 11 bases outside the gene matches. Variable domain in full (rest from reference TRBV9 and TRBJ2-1): DSGVTQTPKHLITATGQRVTLRCSPRSGDLSVYWYQQSLDQGLQFLIQYYNGEERAKGNILERFSAQQFPDLHSELNLSSLELGDSALYFCASSVGLAGGPRAAYNEQFFGPGTRLTVL.

The V gene is TRBV7-8, the J gene TRBJ2-5, with D perhaps assigned TRBD1 or TRBD2 (7 bases each). Germline V CDR1 and CDR2: SGHVS, FQNEAQ. This CDR3 is 12 amino acids long. This CDR3 is CASRDREGTQYF. The CDR3 DNA reads TGTGCTAGCCGTGACAGGGAGGGGACCCAGTACTTC.

The gene calls are TRBV19 and TRBJ2-2; D may be TRBD1 (6 bases). CDR1 is LNHDA and CDR2 is SQIVND in the germline V gene (reference sequence). This CDR3 spans 15 amino acids. The ends were cut back, 5 bases at V and 5 bases at J, with 15 bases in the middle. CDR3 bases: TGTGCCAGTAGTGCCGCCGAGGGGGTTACCGGGGAGCTGTTTTTT. Translating it yields CASSAAEGVTGELFF.

This chain joins TRBV28 and TRBJ1-1, with a weak D call TRBD1 (5 bases). Germline V gene lookup returns CDR1 MDHEN and CDR2 SYDVKM. The CDR3 has 13 amino acids. Trimming took 3 bases from V and 10 from J, leaving 15 bases between them. The CDR3 bases are TGTGCCAGCAGTTTGGGGGTGGGCGAGGGAGCTTTCTTT. It codes for CASSLGVGEGAFF. The whole variable domain, remainder taken from reference TRBV28 and TRBJ1-1, is DVKVTQSSRYLVKRTGEKVFLECVQDMDHENMFWYRQDPGLGLRLIYFSYDVKMKEKGDIPEGYSVSREKKERFSLILESASTNQTSMYLCASSLGVGEGAFFGQGTRLTVV.

V is TRBV2 and J is TRBJ2-1, with 13 bases fitting TRBD2. Germline V gene data show CDR1 as SNHLY and CDR2 as FYNNEI. The ends lost 6 bases at V and 6 bases at J; junction bases unmatched: 8. The CDR3 has 16 residues. The CDR3 DNA follows: TGTGCCAGCAGGACCCGGACTAGCGGGAGCACCAATGAGCAGTTCTTC. This gives the protein CASRTRTSGSTNEQFF.

V gene TRBV5-1 combines with J gene TRBJ1-4; 7 bases agree with TRBD1. The CDR3 contains 15 residues. Germline V gives CDR1 SGHRS, CDR2 YFSETQ. With V trimmed by 9 bases and J by 4 bases, 12 bases remained unmatched. The CDR3 protein is CATKYTGTDNEKLFF. For the CDR3, the DNA is TGCGCCACCAAATATACCGGGACAGATAATGAAAAACTGTTTTTT.

V usage is TRBV7-2 and J usage is TRBJ1-1; D gene uncertain. V dropped 4 bases and J dropped 6 bases, with 12 bases sitting between them. Germline CDR1 and CDR2: SGHTA and FQGNSA. This CDR3 region has 13 residues. CDR3 loop: CASSSTVRAEAFF. CDR3 in DNA: TGTGCCAGCAGCTCGACTGTCCGCGCTGAAGCTTTCTTT.

V gene TRBV12-5 combines with J gene TRBJ1-5; possible D gene TRBD1, 6 bases. V dropped 2 bases and J dropped 1 base, with 12 bases sitting between them. The CDR3 length is 16 residues. The germline gives CDR1 LGHNT, CDR2 FRNRAP. CDR3 bases: TGTGCTAGTGGTTTGCCGAGCAGGGGAAGCAATCAGCCCCAGCATTTT. This translates into CASGLPSRGSNQPQHF.

V gene TRBV5-1 combines with J gene TRBJ2-2; 12 bases match TRBD2. Trimming cost V 4 bases and J 2 bases; bases outside gene matches: 3. The germline CDR1 and CDR2 sequences are SGHRS and YFSETQ. CDR3 length: 16 residues. This chain's CDR3 is CASSVLAGGNTGELFF. The DNA of the CDR3 is TGCGCCAGCAGCGTACTAGCGGGAGGAAACACCGGGGAGCTGTTTTTT. The whole variable domain, filled in from reference TRBV5-1 and TRBJ2-2, reads KAGVTQTPRYLIKTRGQQVTLSCSPISGHRSVSWYQQTPGQGLQFLFEYFSETQRNKGNFPGRFSGRQFSNSRSEMNVSTLELGDSALYLCASSVLAGGNTGELFFGEGSRLTVL.

This clone was counted only a few times. Other nucleotide sequences from this sample produce the same CDR3. The chain joins TRBV4-1 to TRBJ1-2; no clear D. The CDR3 has 14 residues. Germline V CDR1 and CDR2: MGHRA, YSYEKL. V was clipped by 0 bases and J by 2 bases, with 7 bases between them. CDR3 region: CASSQDKGNYGYTF. The CDR3 DNA is TGCGCCAGCAGCCAAGATAAGGGAAACTATGGCTACACCTTC.

This sequence joins TRBV27 and TRBJ2-3; D remains ambiguous. This CDR3 region has 15 residues. Germline-derived CDR1 and CDR2 are MNHEY and SMNVEV (reference sequence). With 5 bases removed from V and 0 bases from J, the gap between germline ends came to 12 bases. CDR3 region: CASSRLATSTDTQYF. The CDR3 nucleotides read TGTGCCAGCAGTAGGCTGGCGACAAGCACAGATACGCAGTATTTT.

The chain recombines TRBV5-4 with TRBJ2-7; 9 nucleotides line up with TRBD2. CDR3 length: 13 amino acids. The V gene's germline CDR1 is SGHNT and CDR2 YYREEE (reference sequence). The J segment lost 6 bases and the V segment lost 4 bases, leaving 5 bases of the junction unmatched. The CDR3, as DNA: TGTGCCAGCAGCCTTATTAGCGGGAGCGAGCAGTACTTC. Translating gives CASSLISGSEQYF.